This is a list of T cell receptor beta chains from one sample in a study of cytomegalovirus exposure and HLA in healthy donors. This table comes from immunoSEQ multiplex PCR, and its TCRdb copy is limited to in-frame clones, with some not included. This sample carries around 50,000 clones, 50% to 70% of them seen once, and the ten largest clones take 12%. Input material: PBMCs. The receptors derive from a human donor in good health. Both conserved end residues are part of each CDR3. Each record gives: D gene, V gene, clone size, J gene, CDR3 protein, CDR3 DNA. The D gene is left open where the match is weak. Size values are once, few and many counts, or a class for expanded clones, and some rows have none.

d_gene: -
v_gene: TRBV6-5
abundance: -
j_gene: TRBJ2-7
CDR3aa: CASRRTGGLPNEQYF
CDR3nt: TGTGCCAGCAGGCGGACGGGGGGCCTGCCCAACGAGCAGTACTTC

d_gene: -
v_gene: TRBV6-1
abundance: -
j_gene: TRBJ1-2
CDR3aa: CASSEKPADRIYGYTF
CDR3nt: TGTGCCAGCAGTGAAAAGCCCGCCGACAGAATATATGGCTACACCTTC

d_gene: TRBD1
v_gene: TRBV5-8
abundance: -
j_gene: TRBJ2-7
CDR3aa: CASPGQNSYEQYF
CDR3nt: TGTGCCAGTCCGGGACAGAACTCCTACGAGCAGTACTTC

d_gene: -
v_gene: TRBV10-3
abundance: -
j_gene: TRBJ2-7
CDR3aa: CAISDSRASSYEQYF
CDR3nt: TGTGCCATCAGTGATAGCCGCGCCAGCTCCTACGAGCAGTACTTC

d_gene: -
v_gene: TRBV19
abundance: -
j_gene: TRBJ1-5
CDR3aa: CASSTQGRQPQHF
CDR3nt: TGTGCCAGTAGTACCCAGGGAAGGCAGCCCCAGCATTTT

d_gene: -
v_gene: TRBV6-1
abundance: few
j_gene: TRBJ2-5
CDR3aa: CASSPGETQYF
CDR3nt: TGTGCCAGCAGCCCAGGGGAGACCCAGTACTTC

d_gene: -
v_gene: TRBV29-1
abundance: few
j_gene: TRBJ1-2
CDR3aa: CSAGVPFSYTF
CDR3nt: TGCAGCGCTGGAGTTCCGTTCAGCTACACCTTC

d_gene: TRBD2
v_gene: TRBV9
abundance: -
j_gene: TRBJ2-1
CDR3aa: CASGGDYNEQFF
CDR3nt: TGTGCCAGCGGGGGGGACTACAATGAGCAGTTCTTC

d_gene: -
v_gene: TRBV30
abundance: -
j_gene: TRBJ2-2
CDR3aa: CAWSVEGYTGELFF
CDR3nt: TGTGCCTGGAGTGTAGAGGGATACACCGGGGAGCTGTTTTTT

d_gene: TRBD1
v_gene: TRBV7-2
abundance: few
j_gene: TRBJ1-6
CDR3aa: CASSKSRDRAGLSPLHF
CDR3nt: TGTGCCAGCAGCAAGTCCCGGGACAGGGCCGGGCTTTCACCCCTCCACTTT

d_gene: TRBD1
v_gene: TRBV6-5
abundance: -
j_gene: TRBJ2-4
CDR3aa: CASRKRGLAKNIQYF
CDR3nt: TGTGCCAGCAGGAAGAGGGGGCTAGCCAAAAACATTCAGTACTTC

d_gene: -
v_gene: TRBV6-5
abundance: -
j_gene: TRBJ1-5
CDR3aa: CASSYSQGDQPQHF
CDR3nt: TGTGCCAGCAGTTACTCTCAGGGCGATCAGCCCCAGCATTTT

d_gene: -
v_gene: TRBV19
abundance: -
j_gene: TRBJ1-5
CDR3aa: CASIRQGGDIGNQPQHF
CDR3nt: TGTGCCAGTATCCGACAAGGCGGGGATATAGGCAATCAGCCCCAGCATTTT

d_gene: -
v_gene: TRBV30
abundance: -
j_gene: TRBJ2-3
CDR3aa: CAWSVDLEGDTQYF
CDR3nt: TGTGCCTGGAGTGTTGACCTCGAGGGAGATACGCAGTATTTT

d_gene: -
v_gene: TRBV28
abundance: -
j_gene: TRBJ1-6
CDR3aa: CATTGQSSYNSPLHF
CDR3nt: TGTGCCACCACCGGACAGAGCTCCTATAATTCACCCCTCCACTTT

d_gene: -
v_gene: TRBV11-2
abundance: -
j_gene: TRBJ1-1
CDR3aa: CASSLEFGRQNTEAFF
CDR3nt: TGTGCCAGCAGCTTAGAGTTTGGGAGACAAAACACTGAAGCTTTCTTT

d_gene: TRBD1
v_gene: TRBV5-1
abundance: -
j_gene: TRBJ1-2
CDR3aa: CASSGGSMYGYTF
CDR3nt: TGCGCCAGCTCAGGGGGTTCGATGTATGGCTACACCTTC

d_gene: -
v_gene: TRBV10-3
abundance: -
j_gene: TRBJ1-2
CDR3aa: CAISAHGEGGNYGYTF
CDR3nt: TGTGCCATCAGTGCCCACGGGGAGGGGGGAAACTATGGCTACACCTTC

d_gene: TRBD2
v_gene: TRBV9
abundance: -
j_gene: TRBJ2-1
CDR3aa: CASSRTGLAGVRNEQFF
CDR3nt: TGTGCCAGCAGTCGCACCGGCTTAGCGGGGGTCCGCAATGAGCAGTTCTTC

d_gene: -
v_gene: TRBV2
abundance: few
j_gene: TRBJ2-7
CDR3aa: CASSEGAQGWTYEQYF
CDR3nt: TGTGCCAGCAGTGAAGGAGCCCAGGGGTGGACCTACGAGCAGTACTTC

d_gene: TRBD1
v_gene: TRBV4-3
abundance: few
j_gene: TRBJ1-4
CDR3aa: CASSHGQGPNEKLFF
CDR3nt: TGCGCCAGCAGCCATGGACAGGGGCCTAATGAAAAACTGTTTTTT

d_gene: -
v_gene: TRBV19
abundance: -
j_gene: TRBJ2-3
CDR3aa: CASSIGAGAVTDTQYF
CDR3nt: TGTGCCAGTAGTATCGGTGCGGGGGCCGTCACAGATACGCAGTATTTT

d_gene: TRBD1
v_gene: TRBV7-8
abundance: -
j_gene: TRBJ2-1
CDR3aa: CASSLAGQGTYSYNEQFF
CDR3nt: TGTGCCAGCAGCTTAGCGGGACAGGGGACTTACTCCTACAATGAGCAGTTCTTC

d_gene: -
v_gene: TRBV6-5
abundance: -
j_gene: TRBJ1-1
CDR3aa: CASTKTGNTEAFF
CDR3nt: TGTGCCAGCACCAAGACAGGGAACACTGAAGCTTTCTTT

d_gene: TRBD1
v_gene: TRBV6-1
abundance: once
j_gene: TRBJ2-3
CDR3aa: CASSLRDRGPDTQYF
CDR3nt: TGTGCCAGCAGTCTCCGGGACAGGGGTCCAGATACGCAGTATTTT

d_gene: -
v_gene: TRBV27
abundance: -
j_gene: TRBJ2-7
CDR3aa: CASSLDPTGWYEQYF
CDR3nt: TGTGCCAGCAGTTTAGACCCCACCGGGTGGTACGAGCAGTACTTC

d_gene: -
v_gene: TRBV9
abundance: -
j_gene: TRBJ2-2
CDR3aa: CASSVGGENTGELFF
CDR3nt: TGTGCCAGCAGCGTAGGCGGGGAGAACACCGGGGAGCTGTTTTTT

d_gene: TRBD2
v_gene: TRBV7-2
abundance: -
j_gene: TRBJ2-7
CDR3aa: CASSLVRGQGGEEQYF
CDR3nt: TGTGCCAGCAGCTTAGTAAGGGGCCAGGGAGGGGAGGAGCAGTACTTC

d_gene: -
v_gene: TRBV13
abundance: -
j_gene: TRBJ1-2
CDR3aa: CASSLGSRTAPNYGYTF
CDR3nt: TGTGCCAGCAGCTTAGGCTCCAGGACAGCTCCTAACTATGGCTACACCTTC

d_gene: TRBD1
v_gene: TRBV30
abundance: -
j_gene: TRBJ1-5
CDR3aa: CAWSSGTGNQPQHF
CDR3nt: TGTGCCTGGTCCTCCGGGACAGGGAATCAGCCCCAGCATTTT

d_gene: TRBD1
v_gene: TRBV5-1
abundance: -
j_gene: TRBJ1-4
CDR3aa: CASSPGTGANEKLFF
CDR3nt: TGCGCCAGCAGCCCCGGGACAGGGGCTAATGAAAAACTGTTTTTT

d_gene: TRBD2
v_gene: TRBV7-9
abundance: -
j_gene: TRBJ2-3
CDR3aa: CASSPTSGGVTDTQYF
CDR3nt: TGTGCCAGCAGCCCGACTAGCGGGGGTGTCACAGATACGCAGTATTTT

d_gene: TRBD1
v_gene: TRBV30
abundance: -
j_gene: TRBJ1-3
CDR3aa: CAYRDSRSPGNTIYF
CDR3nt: TGTGCCTATAGGGACAGCCGTTCCCCTGGAAACACCATATATTTT

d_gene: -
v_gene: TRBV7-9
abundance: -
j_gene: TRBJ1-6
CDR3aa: CASSSSAAINSPLHF
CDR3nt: TGTGCCAGCAGTTCCTCAGCGGCCATTAATTCACCCCTCCACTTT

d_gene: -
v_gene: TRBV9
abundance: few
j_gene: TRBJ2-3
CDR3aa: CASSAQGRGATNTQYF
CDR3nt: TGTGCCAGCAGCGCCCAAGGACGGGGGGCCACAAATACGCAGTATTTT

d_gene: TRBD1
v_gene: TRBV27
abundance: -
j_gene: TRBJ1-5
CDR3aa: CASSIGQGSNQPQHF
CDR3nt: TGTGCCAGCAGTATAGGACAGGGCAGCAATCAGCCCCAGCATTTT

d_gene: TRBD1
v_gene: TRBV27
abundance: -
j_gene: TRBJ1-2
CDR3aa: CASSRTGTGLFGYTF
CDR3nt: TGTGCCAGCAGTCGTACCGGGACAGGGCTATTTGGCTACACCTTC

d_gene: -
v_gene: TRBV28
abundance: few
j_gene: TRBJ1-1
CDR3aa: CASSLEDLNTEAFF
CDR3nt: TGTGCCAGCAGTTTAGAGGACTTGAACACTGAAGCTTTCTTT

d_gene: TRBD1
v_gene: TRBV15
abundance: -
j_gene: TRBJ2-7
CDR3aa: CATSRDSGAGGYEQYF
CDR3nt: TGTGCCACCAGCAGAGATTCAGGGGCAGGGGGCTACGAGCAGTACTTC

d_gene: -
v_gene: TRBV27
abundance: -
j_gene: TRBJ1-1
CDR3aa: CASSLRVRDTEAFF
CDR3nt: TGTGCCAGCAGTTTACGGGTCCGGGACACGGAAGCTTTCTTT

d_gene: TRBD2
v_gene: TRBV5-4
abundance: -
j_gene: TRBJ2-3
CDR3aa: CASSSLWAGGASSTDTQYF
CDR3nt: TGTGCCAGCAGCTCCCTATGGGCGGGGGGGGCCTCTAGCACAGATACGCAGTATTTT

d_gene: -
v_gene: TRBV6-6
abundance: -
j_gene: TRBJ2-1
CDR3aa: CASSRGQLNEQFF
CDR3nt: TGTGCCAGCAGTCGTGGACAGCTCAATGAGCAGTTCTTC

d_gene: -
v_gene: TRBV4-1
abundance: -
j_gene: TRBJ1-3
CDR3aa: CASSFRLGRNSGNTIYF
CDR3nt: TGCGCCAGCAGCTTTCGCCTCGGTCGAAACTCTGGAAACACCATATATTTT

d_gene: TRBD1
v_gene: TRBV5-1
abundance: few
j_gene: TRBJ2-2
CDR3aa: CASSSGQGAFGAGELFF
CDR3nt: TGCGCCAGCAGCTCTGGACAGGGGGCATTTGGGGCCGGGGAGCTGTTTTTT

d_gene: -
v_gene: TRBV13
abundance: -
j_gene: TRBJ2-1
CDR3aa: CASSFRGTPNNEQFF
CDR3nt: TGTGCCAGCAGCTTCAGGGGGACTCCTAACAATGAGCAGTTCTTC

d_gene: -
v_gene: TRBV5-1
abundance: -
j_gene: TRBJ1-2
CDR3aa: CASSPQPGFSNYGYTF
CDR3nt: TGCGCCAGCAGTCCTCAACCAGGGTTTTCGAACTATGGCTACACCTTC

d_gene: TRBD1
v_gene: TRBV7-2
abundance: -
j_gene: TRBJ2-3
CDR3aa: CASSPTGTGNKGF
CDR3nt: TGTGCCAGCAGCCCGACCGGGACAGGAAATAAGGGTTTT

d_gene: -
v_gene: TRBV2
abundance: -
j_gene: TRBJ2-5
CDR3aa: CASSLGGDQETQYF
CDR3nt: TGTGCCAGCAGCCTGGGGGGTGACCAAGAGACCCAGTACTTC

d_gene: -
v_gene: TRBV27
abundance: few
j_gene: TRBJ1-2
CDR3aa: CASSSLGHRVEGYTF
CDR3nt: TGTGCCAGCAGTTCCCTCGGTCACAGGGTAGAGGGCTACACCTTC

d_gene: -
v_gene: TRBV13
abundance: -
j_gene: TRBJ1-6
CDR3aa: CASSFRTVVYNSPLHF
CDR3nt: TGTGCCAGCAGCTTCCGGACAGTAGTCTATAATTCACCCCTCCACTTT

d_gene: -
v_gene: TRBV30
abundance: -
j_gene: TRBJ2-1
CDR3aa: CAWSATVPSSEQFF
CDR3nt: TGTGCCTGGAGTGCGACTGTACCATCTTCAGAGCAGTTCTTC